This entry lists 17 T cell receptor beta chains sequenced from one sample in a study of T cell responses to AZD1222 COVID-19 vaccine. Generated by immunoSEQ multiplex PCR, the TCRdb table keeps only in-frame clones and is missing some. This repertoire shows 83,000 or so clones, roughly 90% found once; its top ten account for about 29%. The sequences come from peripheral blood, collected 28 days after the second AZD1222 dose. Receptors were obtained from an adult who received the AZD1222 COVID-19 vaccine.

The gene calls are TRBV28 and TRBJ1-1, with D unresolved. The CDR3 has 14 residues. Per germline, CDR1 MDHEN and CDR2 SYDVKM. The V gene lost 3 bases and the J gene lost 2 bases, with 10 bases spanning the gap. The CDR3 loop is CASSLGQLNTEAFF. Written as DNA, the CDR3 is TGTGCCAGCAGTTTGGGCCAGCTTAACACTGAAGCTTTCTTT.

The chain recombines TRBV24-1 with TRBJ2-2; 8 nucleotides line up with TRBD1. Germline values: CDR1 KGHDR, CDR2 SFDVKD. With 5 bases clipped from V and 5 bases from J, the junction kept 12 bases outside the gene matches. This CDR3 spans 17 amino acids. CDR3 in DNA: TGTGCCACCAGTGCCACTACGACAGGGGTAGGGACCGGGGAGCTGTTTTTT. This encodes CATSATTTGVGTGELFF.

This clone was seen only once. V gene TRBV5-5 combines with J gene TRBJ2-1; no reliable D call. The CDR3 is 12 residues long. Trimming took 4 bases from V and 7 from J, leaving 9 bases between them. Germline V gene sequence: CDR1 SGHKS, CDR2 YYEKEE (reference sequence). The CDR3 loop reads CASSANMNEQFF. CDR3 nucleotide sequence: TGTGCCAGCAGCGCAAACATGAATGAGCAGTTCTTC.

This clone was counted once. This chain joins TRBV5-1 and TRBJ2-7; 7 bases agree with TRBD2. J gave up 12 bases and V 4 bases, and 7 bases lay outside the gene matches. This CDR3 region has 11 residues. Germline V gene lookup returns CDR1 SGHRS and CDR2 YFSETQ. CDR3 sequence reads: CASSPGLGLYF. In DNA form, the CDR3 reads TGCGCCAGCAGCCCCGGACTAGGACTGTACTTC.

This clone has a single count. The rearrangement joins TRBV7-2 to TRBJ1-3; D is unclear. Per the germline V gene, CDR1 is SGHTA and CDR2 is FQGNSA. The CDR3 runs to 14 residues. The ends were cut back, 5 bases at V and 4 bases at J, with 12 bases in the middle. This CDR3 is CASSLLQFGNTIYF. The CDR3, as DNA: TGTGCCAGCAGCCTCTTACAGTTCGGAAACACCATATATTTT.

As DNA, the CDR3 is TGTGCCATCAGTCAACCCTCTGGGTCCCAGCATTTT. Residues: CAISQPSGSQHF. The V gene is TRBV10-3, the J gene TRBJ1-5; D gene ambiguous. The ends were cut back, 5 bases at V and 11 bases at J, with 13 bases in the middle. From germline, CDR1 is ENHRY and CDR2 SYGVKD. This CDR3 has 12 residues.

V is TRBV7-8 and J is TRBJ2-3; D is undetermined. The CDR3 runs 16 residues. V was clipped by 0 bases and J by 3 bases, with 13 bases between them. The germline gives CDR1 SGHVS, CDR2 FQNEAQ. CDR3 nucleotide sequence: TGTGCCAGCAGCTTAGCGCGTGGTTACCCGACAGATACGCAGTATTTT. Its translation: CASSLARGYPTDTQYF.

This chain links TRBV18 with TRBJ2-1; 11 bases fit TRBD2. The CDR3 loop spans 16 amino acids. Trimming cost V 2 bases and J 5 bases; bases outside gene matches: 5. Germline V lookup: CDR1 KGHSH, CDR2 LQKENI. This chain's CDR3 is CASSPWELAGDNEQFF. CDR3 DNA: TGTGCCAGCTCACCATGGGAACTAGCGGGAGACAATGAGCAGTTCTTC.

This clone was seen a single time. V usage is TRBV5-4 and J usage is TRBJ2-1; 13 bases agree with TRBD2. CDR3 length: 20 amino acids. Germline V gives CDR1 SGHNT, CDR2 YYREEE (reference sequence). V trimming: 4 bases; J trimming: 0 bases; junction bases outside the gene matches: 13. CDR3 in amino acids: CASSRSGTSGTLGSYNEQFF. Here the CDR3 DNA reads TGTGCCAGCAGCAGGTCTGGGACTAGCGGGACCTTGGGCTCCTACAATGAGCAGTTCTTC.

The chain carries TRBV7-9 and TRBJ2-7, with 7 bases lining up with TRBD1. Germline V gene lookup returns CDR1 SEHNR and CDR2 FQNEAQ (reference sequence). J was trimmed by 10 bases and V by 4 bases; bases with no gene match: 7. CDR3 length: 12 residues. CDR3 bases: TGTGCCAGCAGCTCTTCAACAGGGGCTCAGTACTTC. Protein: CASSSSTGAQYF.

This clone has just a few counts. The chain combines TRBV6-6 with TRBJ1-1; possible D gene TRBD1, 5 bases. Germline V lookup: CDR1 MNHNY, CDR2 SVGAGI (reference sequence). V was clipped by 6 bases and J by 5 bases, with 19 bases between them. The CDR3 runs 15 residues. The CDR3 nucleotides read TGTGCCAGCAGACCACCGGGACCGGGGGGGACTGAAGCTTTCTTT. Translated, it gives CASRPPGPGGTEAFF.

V is TRBV6-2 or TRBV6-3 and J is TRBJ2-1; the match to TRBD2 covers 12 bases. The V gene's germline CDR1 is MNHEY and CDR2 SVGEGT. V was clipped by 5 bases and J by 5 bases; unmatched bases: 7. The CDR3 contains 16 residues. The CDR3 nucleotides are TGTGCCAGCAGTCTCTGGACTAGCGGGATAAACAATGAGCAGTTCTTC. It translates to CASSLWTSGINNEQFF.

CDR3 in amino acids: CASSRDSEAFF. CDR3 in DNA: TGTGCCAGCAGCCGGGACAGTGAAGCTTTCTTT. The chain employs TRBV2 and TRBJ1-1, with 7 bases lining up with TRBD1. V trimming: 6 bases; J trimming: 7 bases; junction bases outside the gene matches: 2. Per germline, CDR1 SNHLY and CDR2 FYNNEI. The CDR3 is 11 amino acids.

In this sample, this clone turned up once. This chain connects TRBV6-2 or TRBV6-3 to TRBJ2-1, with D perhaps TRBD2 (6 bases). V lost 6 bases, J lost 2 bases, and 17 bases lay in between. CDR1 is MNHEY, CDR2 SVGEGT, per germline. The length of the CDR3 is 16 residues. CDR3 nucleotides: TGTGCCAGCAGCCTGGCCGGGCTAGCGACCTACAATGAGCAGTTCTTC. It specifies CASSLAGLATYNEQFF.

In this sample, this clone turned up once. The rearrangement links TRBV27 to TRBJ1-2; weak D call: TRBD1 (5 bases). The CDR3 covers 13 residues. CDR1 is MNHEY, CDR2 SMNVEV, per germline (reference sequence). V was clipped by 2 bases and J by 4 bases, with 8 bases between them. CDR3 sequence: CASSLRQSYGYTF. The CDR3 DNA reads as TGTGCCAGCAGTTTACGACAGAGCTATGGCTACACCTTC.

The V gene is TRBV23-1, the J gene TRBJ2-6; D is undetermined. TRBV23-1 is known as an ORF, though its function is uncertain. Trimming took 0 bases from V and 0 from J, leaving 12 bases between them. The CDR3 consists of 18 residues. This CDR3 reads CASSQSAVSFSGANVLTF. The CDR3 region has the DNA TGCGCCAGCAGTCAATCTGCCGTTTCTTTCTCTGGGGCCAACGTCCTGACTTTC.

The rearrangement uses TRBV5-4 and TRBJ1-2; 9 bases line up with TRBD1. This CDR3 is built from 15 residues. Trimming cost V 4 bases and J 7 bases; bases outside gene matches: 11. Germline CDR1 and CDR2: SGHNT and YYREEE (reference sequence). For the CDR3, the DNA is TGTGCCAGCAGCCTCGACAGGGGGGACGGGGGTGGCTACACCTTC. Amino acid sequence: CASSLDRGDGGGYTF.